This T cell receptor (beta chain) was sequenced in a study of T cells in Graves' hyperthyroidism and ophthalmopathy. The definition of stable Graves' hyperthyroidism was no ophthalmopathy progression within 18 months. Patients showing uncontrolled infection, other autoimmune disease, pregnancy or lactation were ineligible. Clinicians diagnosed patients from clinical symptoms, serum thyroxine and TRAb, thyroid ultrasound and orbital computed tomography. There were TCR beta CDR3 regions amplified from RNA transcripts. The study used the HTBI primer set for a first-round RT-PCR of the TCR CDR3. From the multiplex PCR reads, TCRdb called clonotypes with MiXCR, one entry per CDR3 protein. This table holds 300,000 to 400,000 distinct CDR3 sequences, approximately 14% found once. With 8 bases removed from V and 5 bases from J, the gap between germline ends came to 7 bases. The CDR3 is 11 residues long. This clonotype was seen many times.

The TCR sequence derives from a woman aged 25 to 39 with Graves' hyperthyroidism. Sequencing was done on a sample of blood. The J gene is TRBJ2-1, the V gene TRBV12-3 or TRBV12-4; D gene uncertain. CDR3 residues: CASGYNNEQFF. The CDR3 nucleotides are TGTGCCAGCGGGTATAACAATGAGCAGTTCTTC.